A selection of T cell receptor beta chains follows, all from one sample in a study of identical twins. MiXCR, run by TCRdb on the 5' RACE reads, gives a single entry per CDR3 protein. The sample has 200,000 to 300,000 distinct CDR3 sequences, roughly 7% seen once. These sequences were also reported in another study, on yellow fever vaccine responses in identical twins.

The sample comprised memory (CD45RO+) T cells sorted from blood. The receptors stem from a woman aged 18-35 years in good health. Each CDR3 is given with its conserved first and last residue. The D gene is left open where the match is weak. Part of the rows lack a size; the others show once, few, many or a class for expanded clones.

j_gene: TRBJ1-1
abundance: few
v_gene: TRBV3-1
d_gene: -
CDR3nt: TGTGCCAGCAGCCCCGGACTTACTGGCACTGAAGCTTTCTTT
CDR3aa: CASSPGLTGTEAFF

j_gene: TRBJ2-4
abundance: -
v_gene: TRBV7-9
d_gene: TRBD2
CDR3nt: TGTGCCAGCAGCTTAGAGGTACTAGCGGGAGCCAAAAACATTCAGTACTTC
CDR3aa: CASSLEVLAGAKNIQYF

j_gene: TRBJ2-2
abundance: many
v_gene: TRBV3-1
d_gene: -
CDR3nt: TGTGCCAGCAGCCCCAGGGGTCGGACCGGGGAGCTGTTTTTT
CDR3aa: CASSPRGRTGELFF

j_gene: TRBJ2-1
abundance: few
v_gene: TRBV7-9
d_gene: TRBD2
CDR3nt: TGTGCCAGCAGCTCTGGCGGGGGAGGGGCCTACAATGAGCAGTTCTTC
CDR3aa: CASSSGGGGAYNEQFF

j_gene: TRBJ1-4
abundance: many
v_gene: TRBV29-1
d_gene: -
CDR3nt: TGCAGCGTCTCGACAGGCGCAACTAATGAAAAACTGTTTTTT
CDR3aa: CSVSTGATNEKLFF

j_gene: TRBJ2-1
abundance: many
v_gene: TRBV5-1
d_gene: TRBD2
CDR3nt: TGCGCCAGCAGCCCGGGACTAGACCGAAATGAGCAGTTCTTC
CDR3aa: CASSPGLDRNEQFF

j_gene: TRBJ2-1
abundance: -
v_gene: TRBV24-1
d_gene: -
CDR3nt: TGTGCCACCAGTGCGGTGGTTAGCTCCTACAATGAGCAGTTCTTC
CDR3aa: CATSAVVSSYNEQFF

j_gene: TRBJ2-7
abundance: -
v_gene: TRBV3-1
d_gene: -
CDR3nt: TGTGCCAGCAGCCAAGACTGGTACGAGCAGTACTTC
CDR3aa: CASSQDWYEQYF

j_gene: TRBJ2-5
abundance: many
v_gene: TRBV12-3/TRBV12-4
d_gene: -
CDR3nt: TGTGCCAGCACCTCGTTAGGGCACCAAGAGACCCAGTACTTC
CDR3aa: CASTSLGHQETQYF

j_gene: TRBJ2-7
abundance: few
v_gene: TRBV6-1
d_gene: TRBD2
CDR3nt: TGTGCCAGCAGCTTGGGACTAGCGGGGACCTACGAGCAGTACTTC
CDR3aa: CASSLGLAGTYEQYF

j_gene: TRBJ1-4
abundance: -
v_gene: TRBV7-9
d_gene: -
CDR3nt: TGTGCCAGCAGCTCTAACAGAGCAACTAATGAAAAACTGTTTTTT
CDR3aa: CASSSNRATNEKLFF

j_gene: TRBJ2-3
abundance: few
v_gene: TRBV19
d_gene: TRBD1
CDR3nt: TGTGCCAGTAGACCGGGACAGGGGGCAGCAGATACGCAGTATTTT
CDR3aa: CASRPGQGAADTQYF

j_gene: TRBJ2-3
abundance: few
v_gene: TRBV5-1
d_gene: -
CDR3nt: TGCGCCAGCAGCTTGGCCCCCGGCACAGATACGCAGTATTTT
CDR3aa: CASSLAPGTDTQYF

j_gene: TRBJ2-7
abundance: -
v_gene: TRBV20-1
d_gene: -
CDR3nt: TGCAGTGCCAAAGACCCAATCAACCCCTACGAGCAGTACTTC
CDR3aa: CSAKDPINPYEQYF

j_gene: TRBJ1-2
abundance: -
v_gene: TRBV5-1
d_gene: TRBD1
CDR3nt: TGCGCCAGCAGCCCTACTCCGGGACAGGGGGCGTTTGGCTACACCTTC
CDR3aa: CASSPTPGQGAFGYTF

j_gene: TRBJ2-2
abundance: many
v_gene: TRBV20-1
d_gene: -
CDR3nt: TGCAGTGCTCAAAGCTTAGATAGGGACACCGGGGAGCTGTTTTTT
CDR3aa: CSAQSLDRDTGELFF

j_gene: TRBJ1-6
abundance: many
v_gene: TRBV20-1
d_gene: -
CDR3nt: TGCAGTGCCCCCCCTATCGACAATTCACCCCTCCACTTT
CDR3aa: CSAPPIDNSPLHF

j_gene: TRBJ1-4
abundance: few
v_gene: TRBV20-1
d_gene: -
CDR3nt: TGCAGTGCTAGAGTGGGTGGGGGACACGGGGCCTTAGGCACTAATGAAAAACTGTTTTTT
CDR3aa: CSARVGGGHGALGTNEKLFF

j_gene: TRBJ2-7
abundance: many
v_gene: TRBV10-3
d_gene: TRBD1
CDR3nt: TGTGCCATCGGGACAGGATCGAGCTCCTACGAGCAGTACTTC
CDR3aa: CAIGTGSSSYEQYF

j_gene: TRBJ2-3
abundance: -
v_gene: TRBV28
d_gene: TRBD2
CDR3nt: TGTGCCAGCAGTTTATGGCGGGGGGGCGCAGATACGCAGTATTTT
CDR3aa: CASSLWRGGADTQYF

j_gene: TRBJ2-1
abundance: -
v_gene: TRBV4-2
d_gene: TRBD2
CDR3nt: TGTGCCAGCAGCCAAGATTTTAATCGGGAGGGTAATGAGCAGTTCTTC
CDR3aa: CASSQDFNREGNEQFF

j_gene: TRBJ2-5
abundance: few
v_gene: TRBV9
d_gene: -
CDR3nt: TGTGCCAGCAGCCCCCACCTGCAACTGGGGGAGACCCAGTACTTC
CDR3aa: CASSPHLQLGETQYF

j_gene: TRBJ2-7
abundance: many
v_gene: TRBV12-3/TRBV12-4
d_gene: TRBD2
CDR3nt: TGTGCCAGCAGTTTTAGGACTAGCGGATCCTACGAGCAGTACTTC
CDR3aa: CASSFRTSGSYEQYF

j_gene: TRBJ2-1
abundance: many
v_gene: TRBV3-1
d_gene: -
CDR3nt: TGTGCCAGCAGCCCCACAGGGTACAATGAGCAGTTCTTC
CDR3aa: CASSPTGYNEQFF

j_gene: TRBJ2-7
abundance: -
v_gene: TRBV18
d_gene: TRBD1
CDR3nt: TGTGCCAGCTCGCCGCGACAGGGGGCTGACGAGCAGTACTTC
CDR3aa: CASSPRQGADEQYF

j_gene: TRBJ2-7
abundance: many
v_gene: TRBV5-1
d_gene: -
CDR3nt: TGCGCCAGCAGCTCGACCACTCTGGTCGAGCAGTACTTC
CDR3aa: CASSSTTLVEQYF

j_gene: TRBJ1-1
abundance: -
v_gene: TRBV4-1
d_gene: -
CDR3nt: TGCGCCAGCTGCTCCCCCTCAAGCACTGGTGAAGCTTTCTTT
CDR3aa: CASCSPSSTGEAFF

j_gene: TRBJ1-5
abundance: -
v_gene: TRBV29-1
d_gene: -
CDR3nt: TGCAGCGTTGCCCTCAAGAGGCCCCAGCATTTT
CDR3aa: CSVALKRPQHF

j_gene: TRBJ2-2
abundance: few
v_gene: TRBV24-1
d_gene: TRBD1
CDR3nt: TGTGCCACCAGTGATCCAGCCGGGACAGGGAACACCGGGGAGCTGTTTTTT
CDR3aa: CATSDPAGTGNTGELFF

j_gene: TRBJ1-5
abundance: few
v_gene: TRBV6-1
d_gene: TRBD1
CDR3nt: TGTGCCACATCGACAGGGGTCAATCAGCCCCAGCATTTT
CDR3aa: CATSTGVNQPQHF

j_gene: TRBJ1-1
abundance: -
v_gene: TRBV29-1
d_gene: TRBD1
CDR3nt: TGCAGCTCGACAGGGGAGGCTAACACTGAAGCTTTCTTT
CDR3aa: CSSTGEANTEAFF

j_gene: TRBJ1-5
abundance: many
v_gene: TRBV28
d_gene: -
CDR3nt: TGTGCCAGCAAGACCACCACAGGGTGGGGCAATCAGCCCCAGCATTTT
CDR3aa: CASKTTTGWGNQPQHF

j_gene: TRBJ1-1
abundance: few
v_gene: TRBV4-1
d_gene: TRBD1
CDR3nt: TGCGCCAGCAGCCGAGGACAGGGGTCAAACACTGAAGCTTTCTTT
CDR3aa: CASSRGQGSNTEAFF

j_gene: TRBJ1-4
abundance: many
v_gene: TRBV7-9
d_gene: TRBD1
CDR3nt: TGTGCCAGCAGCACAGATAGGACAGGGATTAATGAAAAACTGTTTTTT
CDR3aa: CASSTDRTGINEKLFF

j_gene: TRBJ1-1
abundance: -
v_gene: TRBV27
d_gene: -
CDR3nt: TGTGCCAGCAGTTTAAAAGGAGGCCTGATGAACACTGAAGCTTTCTTT
CDR3aa: CASSLKGGLMNTEAFF

j_gene: TRBJ2-1
abundance: -
v_gene: TRBV3-1
d_gene: TRBD1
CDR3nt: TGTGCCAGCAGCCCCCCAGGACAGGGGGCTGAGCAGTTCTTC
CDR3aa: CASSPPGQGAEQFF

j_gene: TRBJ2-5
abundance: few
v_gene: TRBV7-8
d_gene: -
CDR3nt: TGTGCCAGCAGCCCCAAAAAGGGGGGGCAGGAGACCCAGTACTTC
CDR3aa: CASSPKKGGQETQYF

j_gene: TRBJ2-5
abundance: many
v_gene: TRBV29-1
d_gene: -
CDR3nt: TGCAGCGTTTATACAGGGAGGTCCCAAGAGACCCAGTACTTC
CDR3aa: CSVYTGRSQETQYF

j_gene: TRBJ2-1
abundance: -
v_gene: TRBV6-1
d_gene: -
CDR3nt: TGTGCCAGCAGTGAACGGACAACAGACAAGTTCTTC
CDR3aa: CASSERTTDKFF

j_gene: TRBJ2-5
abundance: many
v_gene: TRBV11-2
d_gene: -
CDR3nt: TGTGCCAGCAGCTTGGGATCGGAGACCCAGTACTTC
CDR3aa: CASSLGSETQYF

j_gene: TRBJ2-5
abundance: many
v_gene: TRBV5-1
d_gene: -
CDR3nt: TGCGCCAGCAGCTCCCTTGCGGAGACCCAGTACTTC
CDR3aa: CASSSLAETQYF

j_gene: TRBJ2-7
abundance: few
v_gene: TRBV29-1
d_gene: TRBD2
CDR3nt: TGCAGCGTTTACTTACTAGCGGGCAAATACGAGCAGTACTTC
CDR3aa: CSVYLLAGKYEQYF

j_gene: TRBJ2-3
abundance: many
v_gene: TRBV20-1
d_gene: TRBD2
CDR3nt: TGCAGTGCCCAAGGACTAGCGGGGGGCCCAGATACGCAGTATTTT
CDR3aa: CSAQGLAGGPDTQYF

j_gene: TRBJ2-3
abundance: many
v_gene: TRBV7-2
d_gene: -
CDR3nt: TGTGCCAGCAGCTTATCGACCACGCAGTATTTT
CDR3aa: CASSLSTTQYF

j_gene: TRBJ1-1
abundance: few
v_gene: TRBV14
d_gene: -
CDR3nt: TGTGCCAGCAGCCAAAAAGACGGGGGGTTCACTGAAGCTTTCTTT
CDR3aa: CASSQKDGGFTEAFF

j_gene: TRBJ2-1
abundance: -
v_gene: TRBV11-2
d_gene: TRBD2
CDR3nt: TGTGCCAGCAGCACCGGGACTAGCGGGGGGGGGAGCTCCTACAATGAGCAGTTCTTC
CDR3aa: CASSTGTSGGGSSYNEQFF

j_gene: TRBJ2-1
abundance: -
v_gene: TRBV25-1
d_gene: -
CDR3nt: TGTGCCAGCAGTCTAAGTTCTGCCACTGAGCAGTTCTTC
CDR3aa: CASSLSSATEQFF

j_gene: TRBJ1-2
abundance: few
v_gene: TRBV11-2
d_gene: -
CDR3nt: TGTGCCAGCAGCTTAATGGGGACCTATGGCTACACCTTC
CDR3aa: CASSLMGTYGYTF

j_gene: TRBJ1-1
abundance: few
v_gene: TRBV2
d_gene: -
CDR3nt: TGTGCCAGCATCCCCGGCGGGATCGAAGCTTTCTTT
CDR3aa: CASIPGGIEAFF

j_gene: TRBJ2-1
abundance: many
v_gene: TRBV5-1
d_gene: -
CDR3nt: TGCGCCAGCCGAGGACAACAATACAATGAGCAGTTCTTC
CDR3aa: CASRGQQYNEQFF

j_gene: TRBJ1-5
abundance: many
v_gene: TRBV20-1
d_gene: -
CDR3nt: TGCAGTGCTCAGAACAATCAGCCCCAGCATTTT
CDR3aa: CSAQNNQPQHF

j_gene: TRBJ2-1
abundance: -
v_gene: TRBV18
d_gene: TRBD2
CDR3nt: TGTGCCAGCTCCCCCCGTATTAGCGGGGGGGCTAGTGTCTCCTATGGAGAGAATGAGCAGTTCTTC
CDR3aa: CASSPRISGGASVSYGENEQFF

j_gene: TRBJ2-1
abundance: many
v_gene: TRBV2
d_gene: -
CDR3nt: TGTGCCAGCAAGTATTACAATGAGCAGTTCTTC
CDR3aa: CASKYYNEQFF

j_gene: TRBJ1-5
abundance: -
v_gene: TRBV27
d_gene: TRBD1
CDR3nt: TGTGCCAGCGGTCGGACAGGGCTAGACCAGCCCCAGCATTTT
CDR3aa: CASGRTGLDQPQHF